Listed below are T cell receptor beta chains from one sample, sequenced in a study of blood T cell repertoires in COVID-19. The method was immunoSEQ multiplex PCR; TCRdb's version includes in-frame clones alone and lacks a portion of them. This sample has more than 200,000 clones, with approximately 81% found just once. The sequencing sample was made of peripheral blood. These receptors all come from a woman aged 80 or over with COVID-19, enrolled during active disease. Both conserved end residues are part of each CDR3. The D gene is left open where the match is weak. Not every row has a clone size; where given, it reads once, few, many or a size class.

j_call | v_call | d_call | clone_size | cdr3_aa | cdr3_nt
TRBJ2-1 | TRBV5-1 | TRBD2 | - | CASKRLAGYGEQFF | TGCGCCAGCAAAAGACTAGCGGGGTACGGTGAGCAGTTCTTC
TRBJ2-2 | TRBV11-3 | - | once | CASSPMAATGELFF | TGTGCCAGCAGCCCGATGGCCGCCACCGGGGAGCTGTTTTTT
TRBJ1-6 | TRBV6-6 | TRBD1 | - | CASSRGTGSSYNSPLHF | TGTGCCAGCAGTCGGGGGACAGGGAGCTCCTATAATTCACCCCTCCACTTT
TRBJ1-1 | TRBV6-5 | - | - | CASSYSEGTEAFF | TGTGCCAGCAGTTACTCCGAGGGCACTGAAGCTTTCTTT
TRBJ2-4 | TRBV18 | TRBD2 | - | CASSPPSGGAYIQYF | TGTGCCAGCTCACCACCGAGCGGGGGGGCTTACATTCAGTACTTC
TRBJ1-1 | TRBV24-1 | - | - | CATSGAGGNTEAFF | TGTGCCACCAGTGGGGCGGGAGGGAACACTGAAGCTTTCTTT
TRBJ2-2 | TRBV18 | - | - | CASSPGRTVANTGELFF | TGTGCCAGCTCACCCGGGCGGACAGTTGCGAACACCGGGGAGCTGTTTTTT
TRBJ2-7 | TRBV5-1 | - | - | CASSSSPGTYEQYF | TGCGCCAGCAGCTCTTCCCCGGGGACCTACGAGCAGTACTTC
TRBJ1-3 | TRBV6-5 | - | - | CASSYSRESGNTIYF | TGTGCCAGCAGTTACTCGAGGGAAAGTGGAAACACCATATATTTT
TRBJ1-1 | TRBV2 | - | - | CASSEASQGTEAFF | TGTGCCAGCAGTGAAGCGTCTCAGGGCACTGAAGCTTTCTTT
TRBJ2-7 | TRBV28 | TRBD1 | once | CASSSESYRGGQGNYEQYF | TGTGCCAGCAGCTCCGAATCCTACCGAGGGGGACAGGGGAACTACGAGCAGTACTTC
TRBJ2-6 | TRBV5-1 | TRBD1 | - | CASSLLDRVAGANVLTF | TGCGCCAGCAGCCTCCTGGACAGGGTGGCTGGGGCCAACGTCCTGACTTTC
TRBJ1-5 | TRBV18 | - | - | CASCPGVNQPQHF | TGTGCCAGCTGTCCGGGGGTCAATCAGCCCCAGCATTTT
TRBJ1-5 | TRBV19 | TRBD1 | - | CASSKLQGIFQPQHF | TGTGCCAGTAGTAAGCTACAGGGGATCTTTCAGCCCCAGCATTTT
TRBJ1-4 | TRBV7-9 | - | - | CASSLGAEKLFF | TGTGCCAGCAGCTTAGGGGCTGAAAAACTGTTTTTT
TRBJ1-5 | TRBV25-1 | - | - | CASSDRGAGNQPQHF | TGTGCCAGCAGTGATCGGGGGGCAGGCAATCAGCCCCAGCATTTT
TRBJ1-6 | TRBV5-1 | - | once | CASSYQGSSYNSPLHF | TGCGCCAGCAGCTACCAGGGCAGCTCCTATAATTCACCCCTCCACTTT
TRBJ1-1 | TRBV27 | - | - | CASSSGFEAFF | TGTGCCAGCAGTTCCGGGTTCGAAGCTTTCTTT
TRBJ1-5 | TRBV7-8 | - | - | CASSSGVEAGLPQHF | TGTGCCAGCAGCTCGGGGGTTGAGGCCGGATTGCCCCAGCATTTT
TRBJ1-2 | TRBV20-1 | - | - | CSAKGNGYTF | TGCAGTGCTAAGGGGAATGGCTACACCTTC
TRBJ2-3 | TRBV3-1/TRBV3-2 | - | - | CASSGSGASTDTQYF | TGTGCCAGCAGTGGTAGCGGAGCTAGCACAGATACGCAGTATTTT
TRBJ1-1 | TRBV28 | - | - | CASSLVNPGDMNTEAFF | TGTGCCAGCAGTTTAGTGAACCCAGGGGACATGAACACTGAAGCTTTCTTT
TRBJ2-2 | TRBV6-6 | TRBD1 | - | CASSSRGLGGELFF | TGTGCCAGCAGTTCCAGGGGGCTGGGCGGGGAGCTGTTTTTT
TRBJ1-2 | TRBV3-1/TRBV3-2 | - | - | CASSQWFSDYGYTF | TGTGCCAGCAGCCAATGGTTCTCAGACTATGGCTACACCTTC
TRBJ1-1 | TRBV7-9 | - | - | CASSRRGVNTEAFF | TGTGCCAGCAGCCGCAGGGGTGTGAACACTGAAGCTTTCTTT
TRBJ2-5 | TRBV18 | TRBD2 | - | CASSLFSGYQETQYF | TGTGCCAGCTCACTATTTAGCGGGTACCAAGAGACCCAGTACTTC
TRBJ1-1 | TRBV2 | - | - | CAGQLSMNTEAFF | TGTGCCGGCCAACTATCTATGAACACTGAAGCTTTCTTT
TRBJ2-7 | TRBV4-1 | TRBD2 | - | CASSQVIIAGGEYEQYF | TGCGCCAGCAGCCAAGTAATTATAGCGGGGGGGGAATACGAGCAGTACTTC
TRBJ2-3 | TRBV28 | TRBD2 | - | CASRLRGVSTDTQYF | TGTGCCAGCCGACTTCGGGGGGTAAGCACAGATACGCAGTATTTT
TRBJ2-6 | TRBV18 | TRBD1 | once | CASSPGTGNSGANVLTF | TGTGCCAGCTCACCCGGGACAGGGAACTCTGGGGCCAACGTCCTGACTTTC
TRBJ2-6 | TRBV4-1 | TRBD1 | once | CASSQLMGTGDSGRANVLTF | TGCGCCAGCAGCCAATTAATGGGGACAGGGGATTCTGGGAGGGCCAACGTCCTGACTTTC
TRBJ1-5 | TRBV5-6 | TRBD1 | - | CASSLWDRDSQPQHF | TGTGCCAGCAGCTTGTGGGACAGGGATAGTCAGCCCCAGCATTTT
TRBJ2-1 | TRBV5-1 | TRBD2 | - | CASSLASGGSYNEQFF | TGCGCCAGCAGCTTGGCTAGCGGGGGTAGCTACAATGAGCAGTTCTTC
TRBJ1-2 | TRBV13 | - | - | CASSPPSEDNYGYTF | TGTGCCAGCAGCCCCCCGTCGGAGGATAACTATGGCTACACCTTC
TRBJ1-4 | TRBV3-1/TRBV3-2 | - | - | CASSPPLGGEKLFF | TGTGCCAGCTCACCGCCGTTGGGGGGTGAAAAACTGTTTTTT
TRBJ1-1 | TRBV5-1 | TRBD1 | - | CASSLQPGQGVGTEAFF | TGCGCCAGCAGCCTACAACCGGGACAGGGGGTCGGCACTGAAGCTTTCTTT
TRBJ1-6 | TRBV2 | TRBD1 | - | CASRQGADNSPLHF | TGTGCCAGCAGACAGGGGGCCGATAATTCACCCCTCCACTTT
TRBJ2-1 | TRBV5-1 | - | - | CASSPETRGIYNEQFF | TGCGCCAGCAGCCCTGAGACTAGAGGGATCTACAATGAGCAGTTCTTC
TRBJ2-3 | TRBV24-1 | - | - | CATKGEPGSGTDTQYF | TGTGCCACCAAGGGGGAGCCAGGATCTGGAACAGATACGCAGTATTTT
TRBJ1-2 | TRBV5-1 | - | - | CASSLRTPRNYGYTF | TGCGCCAGCAGTTTGCGGACACCGAGGAACTATGGCTACACCTTC
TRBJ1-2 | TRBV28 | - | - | CASREWANYGYTF | TGTGCATCTAGGGAGTGGGCAAACTATGGCTACACCTTC
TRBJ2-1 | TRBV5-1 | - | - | CASSFINAGEQFF | TGCGCCAGCAGCTTTATTAACGCAGGGGAGCAGTTCTTC
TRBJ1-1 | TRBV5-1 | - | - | CASSTGSGRDTEAFF | TGCGCCAGCAGCACAGGGTCCGGGAGGGACACTGAAGCTTTCTTT
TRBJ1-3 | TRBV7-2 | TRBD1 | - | CASSPETGTGNTIYF | TGTGCCAGCAGCCCGGAGACAGGGACCGGAAACACCATATATTTT
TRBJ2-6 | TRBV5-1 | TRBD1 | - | CASSWDRELTGANVLTF | TGCGCCAGCAGCTGGGACAGGGAACTTACTGGGGCCAACGTCCTGACTTTC
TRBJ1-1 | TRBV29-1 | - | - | CSVEVGSGVNTEAFF | TGCAGCGTTGAAGTAGGTTCGGGAGTGAACACTGAAGCTTTCTTT
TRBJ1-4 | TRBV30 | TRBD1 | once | CAWSRGRDRGLLNEKLFF | TGTGCCTGGTCCCGAGGCCGGGACAGGGGTCTTCTTAATGAAAAACTGTTTTTT
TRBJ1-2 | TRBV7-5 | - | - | CVRSLVDRVGANYGYTF | TGTGTCAGAAGCTTAGTGGACAGGGTCGGAGCTAACTATGGCTACACCTTC
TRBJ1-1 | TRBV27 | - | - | CASADRVSTEAFF | TGTGCCAGCGCTGACAGAGTAAGCACTGAAGCTTTCTTT
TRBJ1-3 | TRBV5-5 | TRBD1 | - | CASSVNRGPGNTIYF | TGTGCCAGCAGCGTCAACAGGGGGCCAGGAAACACCATATATTTT